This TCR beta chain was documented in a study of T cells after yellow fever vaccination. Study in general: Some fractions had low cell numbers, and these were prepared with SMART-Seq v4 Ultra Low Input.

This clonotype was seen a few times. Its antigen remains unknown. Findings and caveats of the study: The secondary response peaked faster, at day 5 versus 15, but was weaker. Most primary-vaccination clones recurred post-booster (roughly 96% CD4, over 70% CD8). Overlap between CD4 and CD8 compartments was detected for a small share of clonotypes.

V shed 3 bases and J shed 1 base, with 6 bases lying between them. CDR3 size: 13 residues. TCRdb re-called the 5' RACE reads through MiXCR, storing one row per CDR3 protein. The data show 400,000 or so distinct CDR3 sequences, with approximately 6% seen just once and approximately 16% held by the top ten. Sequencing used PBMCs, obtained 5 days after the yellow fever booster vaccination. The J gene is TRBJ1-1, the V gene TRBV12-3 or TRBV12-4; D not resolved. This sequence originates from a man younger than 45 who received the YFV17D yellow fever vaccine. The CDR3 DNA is TGTGCCAGCAGTTTTGTCAGGAACACTGAAGCTTTCTTT. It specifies CASSFVRNTEAFF.